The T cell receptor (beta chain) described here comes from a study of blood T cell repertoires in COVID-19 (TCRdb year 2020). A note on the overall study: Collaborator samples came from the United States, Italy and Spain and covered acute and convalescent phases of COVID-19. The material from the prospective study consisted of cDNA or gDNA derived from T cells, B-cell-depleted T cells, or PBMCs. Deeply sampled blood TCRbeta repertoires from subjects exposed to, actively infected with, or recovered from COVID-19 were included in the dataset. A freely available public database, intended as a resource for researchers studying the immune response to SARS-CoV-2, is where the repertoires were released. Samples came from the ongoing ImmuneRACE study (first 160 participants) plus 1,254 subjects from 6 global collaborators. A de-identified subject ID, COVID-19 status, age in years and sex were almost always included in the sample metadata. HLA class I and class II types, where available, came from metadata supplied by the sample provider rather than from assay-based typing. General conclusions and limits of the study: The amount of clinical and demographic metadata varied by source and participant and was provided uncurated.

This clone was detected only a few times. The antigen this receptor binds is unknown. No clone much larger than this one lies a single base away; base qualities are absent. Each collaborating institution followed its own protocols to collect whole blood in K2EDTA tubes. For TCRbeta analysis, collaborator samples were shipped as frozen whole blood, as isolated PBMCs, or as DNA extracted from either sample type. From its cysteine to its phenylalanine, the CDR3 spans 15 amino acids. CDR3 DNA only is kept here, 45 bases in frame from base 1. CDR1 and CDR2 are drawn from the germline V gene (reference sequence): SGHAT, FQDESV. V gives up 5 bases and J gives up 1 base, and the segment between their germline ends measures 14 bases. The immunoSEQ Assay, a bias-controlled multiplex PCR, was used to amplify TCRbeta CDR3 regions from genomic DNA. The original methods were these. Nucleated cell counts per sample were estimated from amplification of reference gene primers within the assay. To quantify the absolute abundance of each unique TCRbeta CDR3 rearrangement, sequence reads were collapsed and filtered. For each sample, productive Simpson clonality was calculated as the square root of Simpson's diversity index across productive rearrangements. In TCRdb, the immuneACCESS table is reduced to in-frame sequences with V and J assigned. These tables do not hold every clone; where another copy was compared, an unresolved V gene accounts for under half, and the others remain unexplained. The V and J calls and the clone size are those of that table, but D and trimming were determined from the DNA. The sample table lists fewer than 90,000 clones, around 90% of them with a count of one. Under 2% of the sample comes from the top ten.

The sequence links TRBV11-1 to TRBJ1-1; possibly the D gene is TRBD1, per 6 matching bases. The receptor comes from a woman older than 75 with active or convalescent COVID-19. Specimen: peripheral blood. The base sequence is TGTGCCAGCAGCCGGCGGGGGCGGTCGAACACTGAAGCTTTCTTT. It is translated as CASSRRGRSNTEAFF.